This TCR beta chain was profiled in a study of T cell repertoires in cytomegalovirus infection. Study-wide results and caveats: The ex vivo response was dominated by HLA-C-restricted CMV-specific TCR beta clonotypes. There were carriers of CMV plus the relevant HLA, and cumulative public TCR beta family frequency identified them.

The CDR3 runs 15 residues. Germline V gene data show CDR1 as MNHEY and CDR2 as SVGEGT. J lost 5 bases, V lost 5 bases, and 9 bases had no gene match. TCRdb re-called the reads with MiXCR, one entry per CDR3 protein. This table holds fewer than 300,000 distinct CDR3 sequences, 20% to 30% found once. This clonotype was counted at least ten times. Its antigen is still unknown. This sequence was found in a human donor in good health (CMV status not recorded). Some clones in this sample may be carry-over from other donors' samples. The chain joins TRBV6-2 or TRBV6-3 to TRBJ2-3, with 8 bases identical to TRBD2. The source material was PBMCs. This CDR3 is CASSGRIAGRDTQYF. As DNA, the CDR3 is TGTGCCAGCAGTGGCCGAATAGCGGGGAGAGATACGCAGTATTTT.